What follows are 27 T cell receptor beta chains derived from one specimen sequenced in a study of blood T cell repertoires in COVID-19. Measured with immunoSEQ multiplex PCR; TCRdb has only the in-frame clones, and not every one. The sample holds 90,000 to 100,000 clones, about 81% seen once. Sequences were obtained from peripheral blood. The source of these receptors is a man in his 70s with acute or convalescent COVID-19.

The chain is built from TRBV27 and TRBJ2-2, with TRBD2 identical over 12 bases. CDR3 length equals 16 residues. The germline CDR1 and CDR2 sequences are MNHEY and SMNVEV (reference sequence). After removal of 6 bases from V and 7 bases from J, the junction contained 9 bases not matched to a gene. The CDR3 region is CASSLGLAGRGGELFF. The CDR3 nucleotides are TGTGCCAGCAGCTTAGGACTAGCGGGGAGGGGCGGGGAGCTGTTTTTT.

This sequence joins TRBV7-3 and TRBJ2-7; possible D gene TRBD2, 7 bases. The CDR3 is 11 residues long. V lost 5 bases, J lost 12 bases, and 14 bases lay in between. Germline values: CDR1 SGHTA, CDR2 FQGTGA. The DNA of the CDR3 is TGTGCCAGCAGCCCCGGGGGGCTCCTGTACTTC. It translates to CASSPGGLLYF.

This sequence joins TRBV28 and TRBJ2-1, with TRBD2 matching 14 bases. The CDR3 contains 17 residues. J gave up 2 bases and V 5 bases, and 5 bases lay outside the gene matches. Germline V CDR1 and CDR2: MDHEN, SYDVKM. CDR3 nucleotides: TGTGCCAGCAGTCAGGGACTAGCGGGAGCCGCCTACAATGAGCAGTTCTTC. Translating it yields CASSQGLAGAAYNEQFF.

The V and J genes are TRBV6-2 or TRBV6-3 and TRBJ2-3; 8 bases fit TRBD2. Trimming at V came to 4 bases and at J to 6 bases, leaving 18 bases not matched to a gene. The CDR3 loop spans 18 amino acids. From germline, CDR1 is MNHEY and CDR2 SVGEGT. This CDR3 reads CASSFGTSGLPGSDTQYF. CDR3 DNA sequence: TGTGCCAGCAGTTTTGGAACTAGCGGTCTCCCAGGATCCGATACGCAGTATTTT.

V and J are TRBV5-4 and TRBJ2-1, with 8 bases matching TRBD1. The CDR3 totals 13 residues. V lost 9 bases to trimming and J lost 6 bases; unmatched junction nucleotides: 8. The germline V gene encodes CDR1 SGHNT and CDR2 YYREEE (reference sequence). As DNA, the CDR3 is TGTGCCACCCTAAATGACAGGGGCAATGAGCAGTTCTTC. Translating it yields CATLNDRGNEQFF.

The chain carries TRBV5-1 and TRBJ1-6; a weak D match, TRBD1 (5 bases). Trimming took 4 bases from V and 6 from J, leaving 14 bases between them. This CDR3 comprises 15 residues. Germline V lookup: CDR1 SGHRS, CDR2 YFSETQ. This chain's CDR3 is CASSRTTVSNSPLHF. In DNA form, the CDR3 reads TGCGCCAGCAGCCGTACGACAGTCAGTAATTCACCCCTCCACTTT.

This rearrangement joins TRBV5-1 to TRBJ2-1, with 8 nucleotides matching TRBD1. The germline gives CDR1 SGHRS, CDR2 YFSETQ. J was trimmed by 2 bases and V by 1 base; bases with no gene match: 2. The CDR3 contains 15 residues. DNA of the CDR3: TGCGCCAGCAGCTTGACACAGGGGGCCTACAATGAGCAGTTCTTC. It yields the protein CASSLTQGAYNEQFF. Combining the CDR3 with reference TRBV5-1 and TRBJ2-1 gives the whole variable domain KAGVTQTPRYLIKTRGQQVTLSCSPISGHRSVSWYQQTPGQGLQFLFEYFSETQRNKGNFPGRFSGRQFSNSRSEMNVSTLELGDSALYLCASSLTQGAYNEQFFGPGTRLTVL.

This sequence joins TRBV7-2 and TRBJ2-7; TRBD1 aligns across 8 bases. Looked up from germline, CDR1 is SGHTA and CDR2 is FQGNSA. The J segment lost 5 bases and the V segment lost 2 bases, leaving 5 bases of the junction unmatched. The CDR3 consists of 14 residues. The CDR3 DNA follows: TGTGCCAGCAGCTTATGGACAGGGTCGCACGAGCAGTACTTC. Translating gives CASSLWTGSHEQYF. Using reference TRBV7-2 and TRBJ2-7 for the parts outside the CDR3, the full variable domain is GAGVSQSPSNKVTEKGKDVELRCDPISGHTALYWYRQSLGQGLEFLIYFQGNSAPDKSGLPSDRFSAERTGGSVSTLTIQRTQQEDSAVYLCASSLWTGSHEQYFGPGTRLTVT.

This chain links TRBV28 with TRBJ2-1; a weak D match, TRBD1 (5 bases). V gave up 2 bases and J gave up 6 bases, with 8 bases separating them. Germline CDR1 reads MDHEN; CDR2 reads SYDVKM. This CDR3 region has 13 residues. CDR3 loop: CASSLVRGNEQFF. The CDR3 DNA reads TGTGCCAGCAGTTTAGTAAGGGGCAATGAGCAGTTCTTC.

The rearrangement uses TRBV30 and TRBJ2-7, with D maybe TRBD2 (6 bases). Germline V gene data show CDR1 as GTSNPN and CDR2 as SVGIG (reference sequence). The CDR3 contains 14 residues. Trimming removed 6 bases from V and 2 bases from J, with 17 bases in between. CDR3 residues: CACHRRDSTYEQYF. CDR3 bases: TGTGCCTGTCACCGCCGGGACTCTACCTACGAGCAGTACTTC.

CDR3 region: CAITPWAGPAYEQYF. Here the CDR3 DNA reads TGTGCCATCACCCCGTGGGCAGGCCCTGCCTACGAGCAGTACTTC. The rearrangement uses TRBV10-3 and TRBJ2-7; D is ambiguous. The ends were cut back, 7 bases at V and 2 bases at J, with 18 bases in the middle. There are 15 residues in the CDR3. Germline CDR1 reads ENHRY; CDR2 reads SYGVKD.

V usage is TRBV10-3 and J usage is TRBJ2-1, with 7 bases identical to TRBD2. Germline CDR1 is ENHRY and CDR2 is SYGVKD. The CDR3 contains 15 residues. V shed 0 bases and J 2 bases; nucleotides not matched to a gene: 1. CDR3: CAISESTSAYNEQFF. The CDR3 nucleotides are TGTGCCATCAGTGAGTCTACTAGCGCCTACAATGAGCAGTTCTTC.

The rearrangement links TRBV6-2 or TRBV6-3 to TRBJ2-7; 15 bases are a match to TRBD2. With V trimmed by 0 bases and J by 2 bases, 8 bases remained unmatched. The CDR3 covers 19 residues. The germline V gene has CDR1 MNHEY and CDR2 SVGEGT. The CDR3 bases are TGTGCCAGCAGTTACTCCGGGACTAGCGGGAGGTCGGACACCTACGAGCAGTACTTC. It specifies CASSYSGTSGRSDTYEQYF.

This clone was seen just once. This chain connects TRBV6-1 to TRBJ1-1; tentatively, D is TRBD1 (6 bases). Germline CDR1 MNHNS, CDR2 SASEGT. Trimming removed 1 base from V and 1 base from J, with 10 bases in between. The CDR3 consists of 15 residues. CDR3 loop: CASSEGGTSNTEAFF. CDR3 DNA sequence: TGTGCCAGCAGTGAAGGTGGGACATCGAACACTGAAGCTTTCTTT.

The chain is built from TRBV27 and TRBJ2-1; D is undetermined. The germline V and J ends were trimmed by 4 bases and 0 bases, with 13 bases remaining between them. This CDR3 is 16 amino acids long. CDR1 is MNHEY and CDR2 is SMNVEV in the germline V gene (reference sequence). The CDR3: CASSSWSQSSYNEQFF. CDR3 DNA: TGTGCCAGCAGTTCTTGGAGCCAGAGCTCCTACAATGAGCAGTTCTTC.

This chain's CDR3 is CASSFGGTRAYEQYF. Written as DNA, the CDR3 is TGCGCCAGCAGCTTCGGGGGGACTAGAGCCTACGAGCAGTACTTC. The chain recombines TRBV5-1 with TRBJ2-7; 8 nucleotides match TRBD2. Germline values: CDR1 SGHRS, CDR2 YFSETQ. J lost 2 bases, V lost 2 bases, and 6 bases had no gene match. The CDR3 extends over 15 amino acids.

This chain links TRBV3-1 (or the pseudogene TRBV3-2) with TRBJ2-7; TRBD2 agrees at 9 bases. This CDR3 contains 14 residues. Germline values: CDR1 LGHDT, CDR2 YNNKEL (reference sequence). V lost 5 bases, J lost 4 bases, and 6 bases stayed unmatched. The CDR3: CASSLRLAVYEQYF. In DNA form, the CDR3 reads TGTGCCAGCAGCTTGCGACTAGCGGTATACGAGCAGTACTTC.

This rearrangement joins TRBV11-3 to TRBJ2-3, with D possibly being TRBD2 (5 bases). The germline V and J ends were trimmed by 5 bases and 1 base, with 13 bases remaining between them. The CDR3 runs to 15 residues. In germline, CDR1 is SGHNT, CDR2 YENEEA. Here the CDR3 DNA reads TGTGCCAGCAGCCATGGAGTGGGAGGCACAGATACGCAGTATTTT. Its protein product is CASSHGVGGTDTQYF. The variable domain in full, with the rest retrieved from reference TRBV11-3 and TRBJ2-3, is EAGVVQSPRYKIIEKKQPVAFWCNPISGHNTLYWYLQNLGQGPELLIRYENEEAVDDSQLPKDRFSAERLKGVDSTLKIQPAELGDSAVYLCASSHGVGGTDTQYFGPGTRLTVL.

This chain links TRBV7-2 with TRBJ2-1; 11 positions match TRBD2. The CDR3 runs 17 residues. V gave up 4 bases and J gave up 3 bases; unmatched junction bases: 8. The germline V gene has CDR1 SGHTA and CDR2 FQGNSA. CDR3 DNA: TGTGCCAGCAGCTCCCGGGGACTAGCGGCGAACTACAATGAGCAGTTCTTC. This gives the protein CASSSRGLAANYNEQFF. Complete variable domain (other parts from reference TRBV7-2 and TRBJ2-1): GAGVSQSPSNKVTEKGKDVELRCDPISGHTALYWYRQSLGQGLEFLIYFQGNSAPDKSGLPSDRFSAERTGGSVSTLTIQRTQQEDSAVYLCASSSRGLAANYNEQFFGPGTRLTVL.

The chain couples TRBV9 to TRBJ1-2; D may be TRBD1 (5 bases). CDR3 length equals 17 residues. Trimming cost V 4 bases and J 6 bases, with 25 bases left between them. Germline V gene lookup returns CDR1 SGDLS and CDR2 YYNGEE. CDR3 coding DNA: TGTGCCAGCAGCTCCCTACTACAGGATCCCCGCTTTGATGGCTACACCTTC. The encoded protein is CASSSLLQDPRFDGYTF.

V and J are TRBV7-2 and TRBJ2-7, with 9 bases matching TRBD1. The ends lost 4 bases at V and 2 bases at J; junction bases unmatched: 9. This CDR3 comprises 16 residues. CDR1 and CDR2 (germline): SGHTA, FQGNSA. CDR3 amino acids: CASSSGQGSMAYEQYF. The CDR3 nucleotides are TGTGCCAGCAGCTCCGGACAGGGGTCAATGGCCTACGAGCAGTACTTC.

V is TRBV4-3 and J is TRBJ2-2, with a tentative D call TRBD2 (6 bases). Trimming removed 11 bases at V and 5 bases at J, with 18 bases between. CDR3 size: 14 residues. Looked up from germline, CDR1 is LGHNA and CDR2 is YSLEER. The CDR3 nucleotides read TGCGCCTCAACCCGGAGGGCGGGTACCGGGGAGCTGTTTTTT. As protein: CASTRRAGTGELFF.

V usage is TRBV5-6 and J usage is TRBJ2-2; 9 positions match TRBD1. The CDR3 runs to 17 residues. Germline trimming cut 7 bases from V and 0 bases from J; bases unmatched to any gene: 10. Per the germline V gene, CDR1 is SGHDT and CDR2 is YYEEEE. CDR3 protein: CASQGQGLWANTGELFF. The CDR3 nucleotides are TGTGCCAGCCAGGGACAGGGTTTATGGGCGAACACCGGGGAGCTGTTTTTT.

The V call is TRBV5-1, the J call TRBJ2-5; D remains ambiguous. This CDR3 is 12 amino acids long. V was clipped by 2 bases and J by 2 bases, with 4 bases between them. CDR1 and CDR2 from the germline V gene are SGHRS and YFSETQ. The CDR3 sequence: CASSFPQETQYF. The CDR3 nucleotides read TGCGCCAGCAGCTTCCCACAAGAGACCCAGTACTTC.

As DNA, the CDR3 is TGTGCCAGCAGCTTAAAGCGAGGGTTGACAGATACGCAGTATTTT. It is translated as CASSLKRGLTDTQYF. This rearrangement joins TRBV7-3 to TRBJ2-3; TRBD2 might be the D (5 bases). The V end was cut by 1 base, the J end by 3 bases, with 11 bases between. Germline lookup yields CDR1 SGHTA and CDR2 FQGTGA. The length of the CDR3 is 15 residues.

This clone was picked up one time. V is TRBV27 and J is TRBJ2-1; possible D gene TRBD2, 6 bases. V lost 10 bases and J 8 bases, leaving 12 bases between the germline ends. The germline V gene has CDR1 MNHEY and CDR2 SMNVEV (reference sequence). This CDR3 region has 11 residues. Here the CDR3 DNA reads TGTGCCACTTGGAGGGGCTATGAGCAGTTCTTC. Its protein product is CATWRGYEQFF.

The V and J genes are TRBV18 and TRBJ1-2; D gene ambiguous. Trimming left V 2 bases short and J 2 bases short, with 9 bases between. Germline V gene sequence: CDR1 KGHSH, CDR2 LQKENI. The CDR3 consists of 14 residues. The CDR3 loop reads CASSPDAGNYGYTF. The CDR3 DNA reads TGTGCCAGCTCACCAGATGCAGGCAACTATGGCTACACCTTC.